This is a list of T cell receptor beta chains from one sample in a study of cytomegalovirus exposure and HLA in healthy donors. Clones were read by immunoSEQ multiplex PCR, and TCRdb kept only the in-frame ones, dropping some. The table lists fewer than 75,000 clones, around 85% of them singletons. Sample: PBMCs. The source of these receptors is a woman aged 25-40 years in good health and CMV-seronegative. CDR3s include the opening cysteine and the closing phenylalanine or tryptophan. The D gene is left open where the match is weak. The size field is filled for only some rows; it gives once, few, many or a size class.

j_gene,len,v_gene,abundance,d_gene,CDR3aa,CDR3nt
TRBJ1-2,13,TRBV27,.,.,CASTPGENYGYTF,TGTGCCAGCACCCCGGGGGAGAACTATGGCTACACCTTC
TRBJ1-1,15,TRBV7-9,.,TRBD1,CASSPSGTGDPEAFF,TGTGCCAGCAGCCCGAGCGGGACAGGGGATCCTGAAGCTTTCTTT
TRBJ1-1,14,TRBV10-3,.,TRBD1,CAISVEGAVTEAFF,TGTGCCATCAGTGTGGAGGGGGCGGTCACTGAAGCTTTCTTT
TRBJ1-1,13,TRBV29-1,.,.,CSVWAASNTEAFF,TGCAGCGTTTGGGCCGCTTCGAACACTGAAGCTTTCTTT
TRBJ1-1,12,TRBV19,.,.,CASSPGLPEAFF,TGTGCCAGTAGTCCGGGACTACCAGAAGCTTTCTTT
TRBJ1-2,15,TRBV10-2,.,TRBD1,CASKEGTGVNYGYTF,TGCGCCAGCAAGGAGGGGACAGGGGTTAACTATGGCTACACCTTC
TRBJ2-2,16,TRBV4-3,.,.,CASSQAKTSNTGELFF,TGCGCCAGCAGCCAAGCGAAGACTTCGAACACCGGGGAGCTGTTTTTT
TRBJ1-6,15,TRBV6-5,once,.,CASTPGRGKDSPLHF,TGTGCCAGCACCCCGGGCAGGGGTAAAGATTCACCCCTCCACTTT
TRBJ1-1,15,TRBV11-3,.,TRBD1,CASSLGTGGNTEAFF,TGTGCCAGCAGCTTGGGGACAGGGGGGAACACTGAAGCTTTCTTT
TRBJ2-1,13,TRBV7-6,once,TRBD2,CASSLVGAGEQFF,TGTGCCAGCAGCTTAGTCGGAGCGGGGGAGCAGTTCTTC
TRBJ2-3,19,TRBV15,.,TRBD1,CATSSGLQQGARGTDTQYF,TGTGCCACCAGCAGTGGGCTCCAACAGGGGGCGCGAGGGACAGATACGCAGTATTTT
TRBJ1-2,19,TRBV23-1,.,.,CASSQSPGRPKYTNYGYTF,TGCGCCAGCAGTCAATCACCAGGGAGGCCCAAGTACACTAACTATGGCTACACCTTC
TRBJ2-1,15,TRBV7-2,once,.,CATQKAESSYNEQFF,TGTGCCACCCAGAAGGCGGAAAGCTCCTACAATGAGCAGTTCTTC
TRBJ1-1,15,TRBV27,.,TRBD1,CASRDRVNRWTEAFF,TGTGCCAGCAGGGACAGGGTTAATCGATGGACTGAAGCTTTCTTT
TRBJ2-1,16,TRBV6-5,.,.,CASSSPRRGGNNEQFF,TGTGCCAGCAGTTCCCCCCGGAGGGGGGGGAACAATGAGCAGTTCTTC
TRBJ1-2,13,TRBV9,.,.,CASSATGNYGYTF,TGTGCCAGCAGCGCAACAGGGAACTATGGCTACACCTTC
TRBJ2-5,13,TRBV9,once,.,CASSSASLETQYF,TGTGCCAGCAGCTCGGCTAGCTTAGAGACCCAGTACTTC
TRBJ1-2,14,TRBV7-2,.,.,CASSSSGLNYGYTF,TGTGCCAGCAGCTCCTCGGGGTTAAACTATGGCTACACCTTC
TRBJ2-7,14,TRBV5-1,.,TRBD2,CASSSLAGAYEQYF,TGCGCCAGCAGCTCCCTAGCGGGGGCTTACGAGCAGTACTTC
TRBJ2-1,13,TRBV30,.,.,CAWGVGSGNEQFF,TGTGCCTGGGGTGTAGGGTCAGGGAATGAGCAGTTCTTC
TRBJ2-1,17,TRBV4-1,.,TRBD2,CASSPGTSGVFYNEQFF,TGCGCCAGCAGCCCAGGGACTAGCGGGGTATTCTACAATGAGCAGTTCTTC
TRBJ2-2,13,TRBV5-5,.,.,CASSFSGPGELFF,TGTGCCAGCAGCTTCTCAGGGCCCGGGGAGCTGTTTTTT
TRBJ1-4,17,TRBV4-3,.,.,CASSQDEEQGLNEKLFF,TGCGCCAGCAGCCAAGATGAGGAGCAGGGCCTTAATGAAAAACTGTTTTTT
TRBJ1-6,18,TRBV30,.,TRBD1,CAWTRDSNQPSYNSPLHF,TGTGCCTGGACAAGGGACAGCAATCAACCCTCCTATAATTCACCCCTCCACTTT
TRBJ2-5,15,TRBV7-9,.,.,CASSLDETGVETQYF,TGTGCCAGCAGCTTAGACGAGACGGGAGTCGAGACCCAGTACTTC
TRBJ2-2,15,TRBV18,.,.,CASSPRQDPTGELFF,TGTGCCAGCTCACCGCGACAGGATCCCACCGGGGAGCTGTTTTTT
TRBJ2-1,16,TRBV10-3,.,TRBD2,CAISGRASGSGNEQFF,TGTGCCATCAGTGGGAGGGCTAGCGGCTCCGGGAATGAGCAGTTCTTC
TRBJ2-5,18,TRBV7-2,.,TRBD2,CASSLVSGGAGGQETQYF,TGTGCCAGCAGCTTAGTTAGCGGGGGGGCCGGGGGCCAAGAGACCCAGTACTTC
TRBJ1-6,14,TRBV30,.,.,CAWSPGTKNSPLHF,TGTGCCTGGAGTCCCGGGACAAAAAATTCACCCCTCCACTTT
TRBJ2-5,16,TRBV5-5,.,TRBD1,CASSFGQGSFQETQYF,TGTGCCAGCAGCTTCGGACAGGGGTCGTTCCAAGAGACCCAGTACTTC
TRBJ1-5,16,TRBV4-3,once,.,CASSQGRGGGNQPQHF,TGCGCCAGCAGCCAAGGCCGAGGGGGGGGCAATCAGCCCCAGCATTTT
TRBJ1-1,15,TRBV5-6,few,.,CASSLAAGRNTEAFF,TGTGCCAGCAGCTTGGCCGCCGGGAGGAACACTGAAGCTTTCTTT
TRBJ2-5,14,TRBV13,.,.,CASSLKSGGTLLYF,TGTGCCAGCAGCTTAAAGAGTGGGGGGACTCTCCTGTACTTC
TRBJ2-3,12,TRBV29-1,.,.,CSVDPSTDTQYF,TGCAGCGTTGATCCAAGCACAGATACGCAGTATTTT
TRBJ1-2,15,TRBV30,.,TRBD1,CAWSEDRAEDYGYTF,TGTGCCTGGAGTGAGGACAGGGCTGAAGACTATGGCTACACCTTC
TRBJ1-2,12,TRBV6-5,.,.,CASRPREYGYTF,TGTGCCAGCAGGCCGCGGGAATACGGCTACACCTTC
TRBJ2-2,15,TRBV5-4,.,TRBD1,CASSPRTGGTGELFF,TGTGCCAGCAGCCCCCGGACAGGGGGTACCGGGGAGCTGTTTTTT
TRBJ1-2,15,TRBV5-6,.,TRBD1,CASSLTGQGSYGYTF,TGTGCCAGCAGCTTGACGGGACAGGGGAGCTATGGCTACACCTTC
TRBJ2-3,16,TRBV7-9,few,.,CASSHKRRLEQDTQYF,TGTGCCAGCAGCCACAAAAGACGACTGGAGCAAGATACGCAGTATTTT
TRBJ1-4,14,TRBV6-6,.,TRBD1,CAIRQGATNEKLFF,TGTGCCATTCGACAGGGAGCAACTAATGAAAAACTGTTTTTT
TRBJ2-1,15,TRBV5-1,once,TRBD2,CASSVLAGTRNEQFF,TGCGCCAGCAGCGTCCTAGCGGGTACCCGCAATGAGCAGTTCTTC
TRBJ1-6,17,TRBV5-6,few,.,CASSLLTESSYNSPLHF,TGTGCCAGCAGCCTCCTGACTGAGAGCTCCTATAATTCACCCCTCCACTTT
TRBJ2-5,16,TRBV11-2,.,TRBD2,CASSPRGLAGKETQYF,TGTGCCAGCAGCCCGAGGGGACTAGCGGGAAAAGAGACCCAGTACTTC
TRBJ2-3,14,TRBV19,.,.,CASTLTGGTDTQYF,TGTGCCAGTACTTTAACAGGAGGCACAGATACGCAGTATTTT
TRBJ2-1,14,TRBV5-4,.,.,CASSFNGRVDEQFF,TGTGCCAGCAGCTTCAATGGCAGGGTGGATGAGCAGTTCTTC
TRBJ2-2,13,TRBV19,.,.,CASSPIVSGELFF,TGTGCCAGTAGCCCGATAGTCTCCGGGGAGCTGTTTTTT
TRBJ1-2,15,TRBV4-3,.,.,CASSHKSQALYGYTF,TGCGCCAGCAGCCATAAATCCCAGGCCCTCTATGGCTACACCTTC
TRBJ1-3,13,TRBV2,.,.,CASGRGGGNTIYF,TGTGCCAGCGGACGGGGTGGTGGAAACACCATATATTTT
TRBJ1-1,15,TRBV5-1,.,TRBD1,CASSLLRTGAAEAFF,TGCGCCAGCAGCTTGTTACGAACAGGGGCGGCTGAAGCTTTCTTT
TRBJ2-1,13,TRBV19,.,.,CASSKQEGNEQFF,TGTGCCAGTAGTAAACAGGAGGGCAATGAGCAGTTCTTC
TRBJ1-2,13,TRBV6-5,.,.,CASSYLAGNGYTF,TGTGCCAGCAGTTACTTGGCAGGGAATGGCTACACCTTC
TRBJ2-5,13,TRBV5-8,.,.,CASSFRDKETQYF,TGTGCCAGCAGCTTTCGGGACAAAGAGACCCAGTACTTC
TRBJ2-2,14,TRBV7-9,.,.,CASSLVPGTGELFF,TGTGCCAGCAGCTTAGTCCCGGGAACCGGGGAGCTGTTTTTT
TRBJ1-4,18,TRBV12-5,.,TRBD1,CASGLLLRGLGTNEKLFF,TGTGCTAGTGGTTTACTCCTCAGGGGGCTGGGAACTAATGAAAAACTGTTTTTT